This T cell receptor beta chain was captured by sequencing in a study of blood T cell repertoires in COVID-19. Whole-study context: T cells, B-cell-depleted T cells, or PBMCs supplied cDNA or gDNA.

The table lists this clone with a count of one. Profiled with immunoSEQ multiplex PCR; TCRdb holds only in-frame clones, not every one. This table has 200,000 to 250,000 clones, roughly nine tenths appearing once. The germline gives CDR1 LGHNA, CDR2 YNFKEQ. This CDR3 is built from 15 residues. The V end lost 1 base, the J end lost 7 bases, and 17 bases lay between the germline ends. The specimen sequenced was peripheral blood. The sequence came from a man in his sixties with COVID-19, enrolled during active disease. V and J are TRBV4-2 and TRBJ2-7; TRBD1 might be the D (5 bases). The CDR3 region is CASSQGPAGLREQYF. CDR3 in DNA: TGTGCCAGCAGCCAAGGACCCGCAGGGCTTCGGGAGCAGTACTTC.